Presented here are 5 T cell receptor beta chains from one specimen sequenced in a study of CD8 T cells in Susac syndrome. RNA totalling roughly 0.45 to 1 ug underwent reverse transcription with random hexamers. One entry per CDR3 protein results from TCRdb running MiXCR on the immunoSEQ multiplex PCR reads. The sample lists nearly 110,000 distinct CDR3 sequences; approximately 93% were seen once. Material: CD8+ T cells from PBMCs. Receptor source: a human donor with Susac syndrome.

J is TRBJ1-1 and V is TRBV19; D call uncertain. CDR3 length equals 11 residues. Germline CDR1 and CDR2: LNHDA and SQIVND (reference sequence). The V end was cut by 5 bases, the J end by 4 bases, with 5 bases between. CDR3 residues: CASSRATEAFF. The DNA of the CDR3 is TGTGCCAGTAGTCGAGCCACTGAAGCTTTCTTT.

The gene calls are TRBV20-1 and TRBJ2-7, with 9 nucleotides matching TRBD1. Germline loops: CDR1 DFQATT, CDR2 SNEGSKA (reference sequence). V dropped 2 bases and J dropped 5; count of bases not matched to a gene: 7. CDR3 length: 14 amino acids. The CDR3 bases are TGCAGTGCTAGAACCGGGACAGGGAGAAACGAGCAGTACTTC. Translation: CSARTGTGRNEQYF.

The V gene is TRBV14, the J gene TRBJ2-5, with D possibly being TRBD2 (6 bases). Trimming left V 0 bases short and J 4 bases short, with 6 bases between. CDR1 is SGHDN and CDR2 is FVKESK in the germline V gene. The length of the CDR3 is 13 residues. The CDR3 here is CASSQEGGETQYF. The CDR3 DNA reads TGTGCCAGCAGCCAAGAGGGGGGAGAGACCCAGTACTTC.

The V and J genes are TRBV2 and TRBJ2-5; 8 nucleotides line up with TRBD1. J lost 5 bases, V lost 4 bases, and 6 bases had no gene match. This CDR3 is 14 amino acids long. Germline V gives CDR1 SNHLY, CDR2 FYNNEI. The chain's CDR3 is CASSGTGNAETQYF. DNA of the CDR3: TGTGCCAGCAGTGGGACAGGGAACGCGGAGACCCAGTACTTC.

This clonotype is a singleton in its sample. The rearrangement links TRBV6-5 to TRBJ2-2; D is undetermined. V lost 0 bases and J 5 bases, leaving 4 bases between the germline ends. CDR1 MNHEY and CDR2 SVGAGI come from the germline V gene. CDR3 length equals 13 residues. CDR3 DNA sequence: TGTGCCAGCAGTTACTCGATGACCGGGGAGCTGTTTTTT. As protein: CASSYSMTGELFF.